This T cell receptor (beta chain) was observed in a study of cytomegalovirus exposure and HLA in healthy donors (dated by TCRdb to about 2017). About the investigation overall: An earlier analysis of approximately 600 of the donors reported approximately 300 Gb of sequence data and roughly 100 million unique TCR beta sequences from some 180 million T cells. Among 398 genotyped donors of the cohort, an average of approximately 250,000 unique TCR beta nucleotide sequences were sequenced per donor, roughly 18% of them non-productive. In an earlier analysis of over 550 of the donors, high-throughput TCR beta sequencing was used to judge whether each TCR beta V gene segment behaved as functional or pseudogenic. A later genetic analysis took genome-wide SNP genotypes for about three fifths of the roughly 700 donors and used that subset as a discovery cohort. Four to six DR-DQ haplotypes were handled as single units for association and clustering, since linkage in the cohort was strong. High-throughput TCR immunosequencing, statistical association of individual TCRs with disease status, and machine learning were combined to predict cytomegalovirus infection status. Class I and class II HLA loci were covered by the typing at four-digit resolution. Of the roughly 400 genotyped donors, approximately 83% fell in the genetic ancestry cluster associated with self-reported Caucasian donors. Alongside the repertoire data, information on donor age, sex, ethnicity and CMV serostatus was compiled. The study profiled the T cell repertoires of some 610 subjects by immunosequencing and related them to cytomegalovirus serostatus. Typing coverage differed by locus: A, B, C, DRB1 and DQB1 were typed in about 629-630 donors, DQA1 in approximately 520, DPA1 in 600 to 610, and DPB1 in roughly 450. To study patterns of TCR occurrence, a later analysis re-analyzed previously published TCR beta repertoires from 650 to 750 donors and added high-resolution HLA genotyping. The study aimed to test whether signatures of past pathogen exposure could be identified by cataloging public T cell receptors. An early release that covered approximately 600 HLA-typed donors contained 300 to 350 gigabases of sequencing data and roughly 84 million unique TCR sequences. Along with the approximately 700-subject first cohort, a separate validation cohort of around 110 different subjects was used. The later analysis used no new phenotypic data to find candidate immune exposures, relying instead on TCR beta sequences and their occurrence across donors. Every repertoire in the discovery cohort had been generated on one and the same sequencing platform. Broad study findings and their caveats: A further reported finding was that TCR beta sequences accurately predicted the HLA-A and HLA-B alleles for most subjects in the first cohort. In both the original and validation cohorts, the classifier was reported to diagnose cytomegalovirus status with high specificity and sensitivity. The authors suggested that the approach could potentially be extended to other disease states and immunological phenotypes. Most CMV-associated TCR beta chains appeared to be HLA-restricted in a later analysis, and the HLA associations seemed to be driven largely by CMV exposure. The study gave a list of about 150 TCR beta chains associated with cytomegalovirus. An earlier analysis of approximately 540 of the donors showed that most TCR beta V segments appeared in productive rearrangements either about 90% or about 30% of the time, which broadly matched IMGT annotations. Most TCR sequences were observed very rarely across donors, whereas some public TCRs were present in many individuals. Sequencing depth was assumed to be roughly uniform across donors in the presence/absence analyses, though that assumption may not hold. According to a later analysis, parvovirus B19, influenza, CMV and Epstein-Barr virus appeared linked to several top co-occurrence clusters. This cohort had only TCR beta chains sequenced, and the lack of alpha or paired-chain data limited which features could be detected. A group of highly shared sequence variants was considered likely to be a technical artifact of the sequencing pipeline. Immune exposure information for the cohort was limited to CMV serostatus. An association between a missense DCLRE1C variant and V-gene and J-gene trimming of TCR beta chains was found in a later genetic analysis and replicated in an independent cohort. A few of the identified cytomegalovirus-associated TCR beta chains were confirmed in vitro to be specific for cytomegalovirus antigens. Linkage disequilibrium might explain the correlated functional status among segregating V segments, but an unknown experimental factor could not be ruled out. HLA typing was unavailable for some donors at each locus, so association tests used only the typed subset. According to a later genetic analysis, donors in an Asian-associated ancestry cluster had fewer N-insertions in productive TCRs than the approximately 710-donor mean. When HLA alleles, especially DR and DQ, strongly co-occurred, TCR associations were difficult to assign to individual alleles. Compared with equally common non-associated chains, HLA-associated TCR beta chains in a later analysis were more clonally expanded and had lower generation probabilities. In a later analysis, the rate of TCR association differed among HLA loci, with DRB1 alleles having the most associated TCRs and HLA-C alleles having the fewest. The earlier analysis of a few hundred of the donors excluded some 15 rarely observed V segments, including chromosome 9 orphons, because counts were too low. A later analysis associated 17,000 or so TCR beta sequences with specific HLA alleles at a false discovery rate of 0.05.

Concerning this clone: Its cognate antigen has yet to be identified. Base qualities are not provided; no much larger clone lies one nucleotide away.

Library preparation used the immunoSEQ multiplex PCR assay. The multiplex PCR relied on a mix of 60 forward primers for TCR Vbeta segments and 13 reverse primers for TCR Jbeta segments. Amplification of the CDR3 region of rearranged TCR beta genes was performed with a multiplex PCR assay on genomic DNA. Amplified TCR beta libraries were sequenced as 87-base-pair reads on the Illumina HiSeq System. As for how the authors treated the data: In a later analysis, about 80 million unique TCR beta chains were counted across the roughly 610 repertoires, and roughly 11 million of these chains were shared by at least two donors. Raw reads were error-corrected and collapsed into unique sequences with a nearest-neighbor algorithm that merged closely related sequences to remove PCR and sequencing errors. Alignment of CDR3 sequences to IMGT reference sequences was used to assign V, D and J gene segments. For a sequence to be retained, a match of at least six nucleotides was required to both a V gene segment and a J gene segment. Rearrangements were classified as productive when the CDR3 lacked stop codons and remained in frame with V and J, and all other rearrangements were classified as non-productive. CDR3 was defined according to IMGT convention as the region running from the second conserved V-encoded cysteine to the conserved J-encoded phenylalanine. The earlier analysis of about 590 of the donors excluded sequences that lacked an unambiguous match to a single V gene segment. An earlier analysis of 550 to 650 of the donors classified V segments as functional when productive rearrangements were above 56.7% and as segregating when the standard deviation between donors was above 5%. A statistical classification framework was built to diagnose cytomegalovirus status from the catalog of TCR beta chain sequences. In a later analysis, V and J genes were assigned by comparing TCR nucleotide sequences against IMGT/GENE-DB human TR gene sequences. The TCRdist pipeline was used in a later analysis to assign CDR3 sequences and most-parsimonious VDJ recombination scenarios. A later analysis defined each TCR beta chain by its CDR3 amino acid sequence plus V-gene family, and excluded reads lacking a unique V-gene family. As a way to deal with suspected cross-contamination and a sequencing artifact, a later analysis dropped roughly 600 nucleotide sequences that were highly shared and had low generation probability. A later analysis calculated a clonal expansion index for each public chain from normalized within-repertoire ranks of inferred template counts. In a later analysis, generation probabilities were computed with a VDJ recombination model fitted to out-of-frame rearrangements, and the resulting probabilities were checked against IGoR. In a later analysis, TCR-TCR, TCR-HLA and TCR-CMV co-occurrence was scored with hypergeometric tests, and a repertoire-size bias correction was applied to TCR pairs. False discovery rates were estimated in a later analysis by permuting HLA or CMV assignments 20 times. In a later analysis, co-occurring TCRs were grouped with DBSCAN, and TCRdist sequence similarity was added when clustering was performed within HLA-allele-positive subsets. Repertoires with fewer than 30,000 or more than 120,000 public chains were left out of co-occurrence clustering, as were about five repertoires with anomalous nucleotide sharing. TCRdb limited this immuneACCESS table to in-frame rearrangements with V and J called. A share of clones is missing; checked studies link under half to unresolved V genes, and the rest is unexplained. That table is the source of V, J and clone size, and D and trimming were worked out from the DNA. The sample includes 150,000 or so clones, with roughly 80% observed a single time. Under 2.5% of the sample goes to the ten largest clones.

In total, roughly 710 healthy bone marrow donors made up the cohort. At the time of sampling, all cohort members were nominally healthy, though unrecorded immune exposures were likely present. The donor tested CMV seronegative, placing the donor among the roughly 350 seronegative members of the cohort. A peripheral blood sample was collected from each donor, and TCR beta sequencing was performed on peripheral blood mononuclear cells. Genomic DNA extraction from the blood cell samples was performed with the Qiagen DNeasy Blood Extraction Kit. The sequencing input was PBMCs. The TCR comes from a female donor in good health and CMV-seronegative.

The DNA sequence is as follows: TGCGCCAGCAGCTTGGACAGGGGGGACACTGAAGCTTTCTTT. This is translated as CASSLDRGDTEAFF. In this chain, TRBV5-1 is recombined with TRBJ1-1, and 8 junctional nucleotides match TRBD1. Sequences SGHRS (CDR1) and YFSETQ (CDR2) are obtained from the germline V gene. At the junction V is shortened by 0 bases and J by 3 bases; bases outside the gene matches: 1. The CDR3 sequence holds 14 residues, the cysteine and phenylalanine included. Left in the record is the CDR3 DNA by itself, 42 bases read in frame from the first base. This CDR3, with the reference TRBV5-1 and TRBJ1-1 proteins standing in past its ends, gives the full variable domain KAGVTQTPRYLIKTRGQQVTLSCSPISGHRSVSWYQQTPGQGLQFLFEYFSETQRNKGNFPGRFSGRQFSNSRSEMNVSTLELGDSALYLCASSLDRGDTEAFFGQGTRLTVV.